The 26 T cell receptor beta chains below come from one sample, sequenced in a study of blood T cell repertoires in COVID-19 (dated by TCRdb to the early 2020s). Libraries were constructed by the immunoSEQ multiplex PCR assay. TCRdb stores this immuneACCESS table with in-frame sequences only. Part of the clones is absent; in the studies checked, under half of the shortfall reflects unresolved V genes, and no reason is known for the rest. In this sample the table shows 150,000 to 200,000 clones, roughly 88% of which occur a single time. The ten largest clones take up roughly 5.6% of the sample. The specimen was PBMCs or T cells enriched from blood (not recorded which). These receptors all come from a man aged 65-85 years who had been exposed to COVID-19.

The V call is TRBV6-2 or TRBV6-3, the J call TRBJ1-1; perhaps TRBD1 as D (6 bases). CDR3 length: 15 residues. CDR1 is MNHEY and CDR2 is SVGEGT in the germline V gene. The ends were cut back, 4 bases at V and 0 bases at J, with 12 bases in the middle. The CDR3 nucleotides are TGTGCCAGCAGTTTCGGACAGATTATGAACACTGAAGCTTTCTTT. Translation: CASSFGQIMNTEAFF.

Here the CDR3 reads CASSFLGQGAKGYTF. CDR3 coding DNA: TGTGCCAGCAGTTTTCTAGGACAGGGGGCGAAGGGCTACACCTTC. The rearrangement joins TRBV27 to TRBJ1-2, with TRBD1 identical over 11 bases. With V trimmed by 3 bases and J by 8 bases, 8 bases remained unmatched. The germline V gene encodes CDR1 MNHEY and CDR2 SMNVEV (reference sequence). The CDR3 has 15 residues.

The chain couples TRBV10-3 to TRBJ2-1; 14 bases align to TRBD2. Trimming removed 6 bases from V and 9 bases from J; junction bases left unmatched: 7. This CDR3 has 15 amino acids. The germline V gene encodes CDR1 ENHRY and CDR2 SYGVKD. The CDR3 DNA sequence: TGTGCCATCAGCTTGGGACTAGCGGGAGTGATTGAGCAGTTCTTC. It yields the protein CAISLGLAGVIEQFF.

This clone was detected only once. V usage is TRBV19 and J usage is TRBJ2-3, with 7 bases identical to TRBD2. Per the germline V gene, CDR1 is LNHDA and CDR2 is SQIVND (reference sequence). CDR3 length: 23 amino acids. The V gene end was trimmed by 3 bases and the J gene end by 1 base; junction bases not matched to a gene: 28. CDR3 protein: CASSITPSSGGFSEAGRTDTQYF. The CDR3 DNA reads TGTGCCAGTAGTATCACGCCCTCCTCGGGGGGTTTCTCAGAAGCGGGCCGCACAGATACGCAGTATTTT.

The chain has TRBV5-1 and TRBJ2-5; 8 positions agree with TRBD1. Looked up from germline, CDR1 is SGHRS and CDR2 is YFSETQ. V trimming: 1 base; J trimming: 5 bases; junction bases outside the gene matches: 10. The CDR3 spans 16 residues. CDR3 sequence reads: CASSLMGQGAYETQYF. CDR3 nucleotide sequence: TGCGCCAGCAGCTTGATGGGGCAGGGGGCGTATGAGACCCAGTACTTC.

This clone was counted only a few times. The chain uses TRBV12-3 or TRBV12-4 and TRBJ1-1; tentative D call: TRBD1 (6 bases). V was shortened by 5 bases and J by 7 bases, with 11 bases between the two germline ends. The CDR3 is 12 residues long. CDR3 sequence reads: CASSPRQDEAFF. The DNA for the CDR3 is TGTGCCAGCAGTCCCCGACAGGATGAAGCTTTCTTT.

This clone is a singleton in its sample. This sequence joins TRBV3-1 (or the pseudogene TRBV3-2) and TRBJ2-3; 8 positions agree with TRBD2. CDR1 and CDR2 (germline): LGHDT, YNNKEL (reference sequence). The CDR3 has 15 residues. The V segment lost 3 bases and the J segment 2 bases; nucleotides outside the gene matches: 4. The CDR3 here is CASSQALADTDTQYF. The CDR3 region has the DNA TGTGCCAGCAGCCAGGCACTAGCGGACACAGATACGCAGTATTTT.

The CDR3 reads CASSPDRVATNEKLFF. In nucleotides, the CDR3 is TGTGCCAGCTCACCCGACAGGGTCGCAACTAATGAAAAACTGTTTTTT. The J gene is TRBJ1-4, the V gene TRBV18; 7 positions agree with TRBD1. V was pared by 3 bases and J by 0 bases, with 4 bases of the junction left unmatched. The length of the CDR3 is 16 residues. CDR1 is KGHSH and CDR2 is LQKENI in the germline V gene.

The chain combines TRBV7-2 with TRBJ1-1; the match to TRBD1 covers 9 bases. V trimming: 5 bases; J trimming: 1 base; junction bases outside the gene matches: 5. This CDR3 comprises 15 residues. Germline CDR1 SGHTA, CDR2 FQGNSA. The CDR3 sequence is CASSPRTGANTEAFF. The CDR3 nucleotides read TGTGCCAGCAGCCCTAGGACAGGGGCGAACACTGAAGCTTTCTTT.

This chain uses TRBV18 with TRBJ1-4; TRBD1 agrees at 10 bases. With 6 bases clipped from V and 8 bases from J, the junction kept 18 bases outside the gene matches. This CDR3 spans 18 amino acids. Germline V lookup: CDR1 KGHSH, CDR2 LQKENI. The CDR3 DNA follows: TGTGCCAGCTCCTACACCGGGACAGGGGCCCTAGGAGGGGAAAAACTGTTTTTT. Translated: CASSYTGTGALGGEKLFF.

This rearrangement joins TRBV6-2 or TRBV6-3 to TRBJ2-3; 10 nucleotides agree with TRBD2. Germline lookup yields CDR1 MNHEY and CDR2 SVGEGT. CDR3 length equals 15 residues. The J segment lost 3 bases and the V segment lost 1 base, leaving 1 base of the junction unmatched. CDR3 sequence reads: CASSYWTSGTDTQYF. CDR3 sequence (DNA): TGTGCCAGCAGTTACTGGACTAGCGGAACAGATACGCAGTATTTT.

The chain uses TRBV30 and TRBJ2-2; perhaps TRBD1 as D (5 bases). Trimming stripped 3 bases from V and 6 bases from J, with 5 bases between. The CDR3 runs 11 residues. The V gene's germline CDR1 is GTSNPN and CDR2 SVGIG (reference sequence). CDR3 nucleotides: TGTGCCTGGAGAGGGGCCGGGGAGCTGTTTTTT. Residues: CAWRGAGELFF.

V is TRBV12-3 or TRBV12-4 and J is TRBJ1-1; D is possibly TRBD1 (6 bases). CDR3 size: 13 residues. V was cut by 5 bases and J by 3 bases, with 10 bases left in between. The CDR3 nucleotides are TGTGCCAGCAGTAACAGGGAGTACACTGAAGCTTTCTTT. It is translated as CASSNREYTEAFF.

Written as DNA, the CDR3 is TGTGCCAGCAGTTTATCACTAGCGGGGGTCGGATACGATACGCAGTATTTT. Translation: CASSLSLAGVGYDTQYF. V and J are TRBV27 and TRBJ2-3, with 11 bases matching TRBD2. This CDR3 has 17 residues. Germline values: CDR1 MNHEY, CDR2 SMNVEV (reference sequence). The V gene end was trimmed by 0 bases and the J gene end by 6 bases; junction bases not matched to a gene: 8.

CDR3 amino acids: CASSGWDRPNTGELFF. CDR3 DNA sequence: TGTGCCAGCAGTGGTTGGGACAGACCCAACACCGGGGAGCTGTTTTTT. The chain joins TRBV7-2 to TRBJ2-2; 7 bases are a match to TRBD1. Germline CDR1 and CDR2: SGHTA and FQGNSA. The V gene end was trimmed by 6 bases and the J gene end by 2 bases; junction bases not matched to a gene: 9. The CDR3 totals 16 residues.

The rearrangement links TRBV5-1 to TRBJ1-5; no definite D call. The V gene's germline CDR1 is SGHRS and CDR2 YFSETQ. The CDR3 has 17 residues. Trimming left V 0 bases short and J 2 bases short, with 15 bases between. The CDR3 loop is CASSLAPSSGGNQPQHF. Written as DNA, the CDR3 is TGCGCCAGCAGCTTGGCCCCCTCGTCGGGAGGCAATCAGCCCCAGCATTTT.

This chain connects TRBV12-3 or TRBV12-4 to TRBJ1-2; possibly TRBD1 for D (5 bases). The CDR3 loop spans 13 amino acids. Deletions cut 8 bases from V and 7 bases from J, with 17 bases between. The CDR3 is CASQGPYGGGYTF. The DNA of the CDR3 is TGTGCCAGCCAAGGACCTTACGGGGGTGGCTACACCTTC.

Here the CDR3 DNA reads TGTGCCAGTAGTATTGATCAGGGGTTCGGCGAGCAGTACTTC. It translates to CASSIDQGFGEQYF. The V gene is TRBV19, the J gene TRBJ2-7; a weak D match, TRBD1 (6 bases). V was shortened by 3 bases and J by 6 bases, with 15 bases between the two germline ends. The CDR3 covers 14 residues. Per the germline V gene, CDR1 is LNHDA and CDR2 is SQIVND (reference sequence).

This sequence joins TRBV7-2 and TRBJ2-1; perhaps TRBD1 as D (6 bases). Germline loops: CDR1 SGHTA, CDR2 FQGNSA. The CDR3 has 16 amino acids. The V end was cut by 1 base, the J end by 7 bases, with 17 bases between. This CDR3 reads CASSLVGGAEENEQFF. Written as DNA, the CDR3 is TGTGCCAGCAGCTTAGTTGGGGGCGCAGAGGAAAATGAGCAGTTCTTC.

The genes are TRBV7-2 and TRBJ2-7; perhaps TRBD1 as D (6 bases). The V and J ends lost 2 bases and 3 bases respectively, with 14 bases between them. The CDR3 runs 15 residues. Germline V lookup: CDR1 SGHTA, CDR2 FQGNSA. DNA for the CDR3: TGTGCCAGCAGCTTATCGTGGACAGAGCTCTACGAGCAGTACTTC. Its protein is CASSLSWTELYEQYF.

This rearrangement joins TRBV14 to TRBJ2-7; D is unresolved. Germline assignment: CDR1 SGHDN and CDR2 FVKESK. Trimming removed 1 base from V and 2 bases from J, with 6 bases in between. This CDR3 region has 13 residues. CDR3 residues: CASSQVGTYEQYF. The CDR3 region has the DNA TGTGCCAGCAGCCAAGTCGGTACCTACGAGCAGTACTTC.

The chain couples TRBV15 to TRBJ1-1; 11 bases fit TRBD1. The V gene's germline CDR1 is LNHNV and CDR2 YYDKDF (reference sequence). V shed 8 bases, J shed 5 bases, and the junction held 4 bases outside the gene matches. The CDR3 contains 13 residues. DNA of the CDR3: TGTGCCACCGGGACAGGGGGGAGTACTGAAGCTTTCTTT. Its translation is CATGTGGSTEAFF.

This CDR3 is CASSLRQEQFF. The CDR3 bases are TGTGCCAGCAGTCTACGACAGGAGCAGTTCTTC. The chain is built from TRBV27 and TRBJ2-1; D may be TRBD1 (5 bases). CDR3 length equals 11 residues. The germline CDR1 and CDR2 sequences are MNHEY and SMNVEV (reference sequence). V was trimmed by 5 bases and J by 10 bases, leaving 9 bases between them.

A single count supports this clone. The rearrangement links TRBV5-1 to TRBJ1-4; 7 positions match TRBD1. Germline CDR1 is SGHRS and CDR2 is YFSETQ. J was trimmed by 4 bases and V by 4 bases; bases with no gene match: 13. The CDR3 is made up of 17 amino acids. Written as DNA, the CDR3 is TGCGCCAGCAGCCCCCCGTCTGGGACAGCAAATAATGAAAAACTGTTTTTT. Its translation: CASSPPSGTANNEKLFF. Full variable domain (rest looked up from reference TRBV5-1 and TRBJ1-4): KAGVTQTPRYLIKTRGQQVTLSCSPISGHRSVSWYQQTPGQGLQFLFEYFSETQRNKGNFPGRFSGRQFSNSRSEMNVSTLELGDSALYLCASSPPSGTANNEKLFFGSGTQLSVL.

The V call is TRBV28, the J call TRBJ1-6; D remains ambiguous. V was pared by 1 base and J by 7 bases, with 14 bases between. The CDR3 length is 16 residues. Germline V CDR1 and CDR2: MDHEN, SYDVKM. CDR3 protein: CASSLSSGGRNSPLHF. CDR3 nucleotide sequence: TGTGCCAGCAGTTTATCGAGCGGCGGTAGGAATTCACCCCTCCACTTT.

This chain connects TRBV6-2 or TRBV6-3 to TRBJ1-5; D is possibly TRBD1 (6 bases). Germline CDR1 is MNHEY and CDR2 is SVGEGT. V lost 2 bases to trimming and J lost 7 bases, with 12 bases between them. The CDR3 loop spans 14 amino acids. CDR3 in amino acids: CASSYLQGYQPQHF. Here the CDR3 DNA reads TGTGCCAGCAGTTACCTGCAGGGGTACCAGCCCCAGCATTTT.